This TCR beta chain was identified in a study of T cells expressing NK-cell markers (dated by TCRdb to 2020 to 2021). Looking at the study overall: Three sorted T-cell subsets (CD3+CD56+NKG2C+, CD3+CD56+NKG2C- and CD3+CD56-NKG2C+) from under 10 donors had their TCR beta-chain repertoires profiled. Seven of the eight sequenced donors were HCMV-seropositive and one was HCMV-seronegative. The eight sequenced donors were randomly selected healthy volunteers, three men and five women. The libraries were sequenced on Illumina HiSeq 2000/2500, MiSeq or NextSeq, producing 2 x 150 bp reads.

To determine HCMV serostatus, a commercial ELISA kit was used to detect HCMV-specific IgG in serum. Peripheral blood mononuclear cells were isolated from blood by Ficoll density gradient centrifugation. For this clonotype: It lacks a known antigen.

From its cysteine to its phenylalanine, the CDR3 spans 14 amino acids. The entry carries no DNA sequence. This sample was sequenced with an Illumina HiSeq 2000. The TCR beta cDNA libraries were made using 5'RACE template switching, a step that added both a universal primer site and unique molecular identifiers. Synthesis of cDNA was primed from the TCR beta constant segment and was followed by two consecutive PCR amplification steps. The authors' pipeline ran thus. MIGEC handled demultiplexing of the reads and grouping by UMI, while MiTCR was used to assemble and quantify clonotypes. To exclude erroneous sequences, any TCR cDNA sequence not supported by at least two reads was discarded. Downstream repertoire analysis used the tcR package, and clonotypes were matched across fractions by CDR3 nucleotide sequence plus V segment. VDJmatch was used to annotate antigen specificity against VDJdb, with one amino acid substitution allowed in CDR3. TCRdb reprocessed the reads and assigns one entry to each CDR3 protein sequence, leaving out DNA. The V and J calls follow TCRdb's processing rather than the paper's. This sample's table contains a few hundred thousand distinct CDR3 sequences. Roughly 3.6% of the sample is held by the ten biggest clonotypes.

Results and caveats for the whole study, not just this receptor: In a handful of donors, the dominant CD3+CD56+NKG2C+ clonotypes were among the top 10 CD8+ clonotypes and accounted for about 1.0-7.5% of CD8+ T cells. Whether the expanded NKG2C-expressing T cell clones were specific for HCMV antigens was left unclear. Those dominant clonotypes were again the most abundant among CD3+CD56-NKG2C+ cells in a handful of donors, at roughly 25-65%.

Source material: blood T cells: a sorted CD56 or NKG2C T cell subset, CD4+ or CD8+ T cells, or bulk PBMC T cells (not recorded which). The chain is assembled from TRBV12-3 or TRBV12-4 and TRBJ2-3; TCRdb calls TRBD2, which cannot be checked without DNA. This TCR derives from a man younger than 30 in good health. Donor details come from another sample of the same person, matched by shared clones. CDR3 loop: CASSPSVVAAKQYF.